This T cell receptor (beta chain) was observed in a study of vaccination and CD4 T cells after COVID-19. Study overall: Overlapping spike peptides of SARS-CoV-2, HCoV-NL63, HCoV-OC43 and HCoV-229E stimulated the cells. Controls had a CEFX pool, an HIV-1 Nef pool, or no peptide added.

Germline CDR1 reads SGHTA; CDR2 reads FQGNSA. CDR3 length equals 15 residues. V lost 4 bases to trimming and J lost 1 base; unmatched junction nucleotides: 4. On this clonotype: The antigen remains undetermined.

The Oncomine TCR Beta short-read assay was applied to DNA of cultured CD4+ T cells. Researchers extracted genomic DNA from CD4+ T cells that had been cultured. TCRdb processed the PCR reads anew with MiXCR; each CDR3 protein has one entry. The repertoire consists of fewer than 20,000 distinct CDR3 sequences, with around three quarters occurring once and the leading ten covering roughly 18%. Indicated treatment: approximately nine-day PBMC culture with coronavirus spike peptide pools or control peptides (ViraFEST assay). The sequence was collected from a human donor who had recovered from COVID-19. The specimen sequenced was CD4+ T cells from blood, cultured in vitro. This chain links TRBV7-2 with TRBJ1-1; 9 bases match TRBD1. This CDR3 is CASSSSTGGNTEAFF. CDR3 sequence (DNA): TGTGCCAGCAGCTCATCGACAGGGGGGAACACTGAAGCTTTCTTT.